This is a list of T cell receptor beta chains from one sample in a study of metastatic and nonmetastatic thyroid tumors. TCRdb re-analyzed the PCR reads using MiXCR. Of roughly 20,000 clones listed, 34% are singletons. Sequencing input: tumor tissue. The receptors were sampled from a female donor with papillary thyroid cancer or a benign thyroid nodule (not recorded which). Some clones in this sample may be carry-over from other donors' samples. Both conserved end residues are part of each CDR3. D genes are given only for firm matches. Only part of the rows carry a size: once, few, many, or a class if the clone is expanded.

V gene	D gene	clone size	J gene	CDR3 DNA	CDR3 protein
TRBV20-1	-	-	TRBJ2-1	TGCAGTGCCCCTCGGTACGCGCGGACCTACAATGAGCCGTTCTTC	CSAPRYARTYNEPFF
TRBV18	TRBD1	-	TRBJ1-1	TGTGCCAGCTCACTCTCGGCTGGACAGGACGAAGCTTTCTTT	CASSLSAGQDEAFF
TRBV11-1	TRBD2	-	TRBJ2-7	TGTGCCAGCAGCTACCGACTAGCGGGAGAGCCTGGGTACGAGCAGTACTTC	CASSYRLAGEPGYEQYF
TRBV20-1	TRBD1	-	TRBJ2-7	TGCAGTGCTAGACCCCGACAGGGAGTCAACGAGCAGTACTTC	CSARPRQGVNEQYF
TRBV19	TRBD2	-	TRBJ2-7	TGTGCCAGTAGCCGCGGTGGGGGGGAGACCGTCTACGAGCAGTACTTC	CASSRGGGETVYEQYF
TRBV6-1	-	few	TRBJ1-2	TGTGCCAGCAGTCTGGACCTCCTGGGCTACACCTTC	CASSLDLLGYTF
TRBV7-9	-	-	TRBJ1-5	TGTGCCAGCAGCTTAGGGCATAGCAATCAGCCCCAGCATTTT	CASSLGHSNQPQHF
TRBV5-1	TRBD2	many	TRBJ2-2	TGCGCCAGCAGCTTGAATAGCCTTAGACTAGCGGGATACACCGGGGAGCTGTTTTTT	CASSLNSLRLAGYTGELFF
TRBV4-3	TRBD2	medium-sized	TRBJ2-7	TGCGCCAGCAGCCAAGATTGGCAACCCGGACTAGCGGCCTCCTACGAGCAGTACTTC	CASSQDWQPGLAASYEQYF
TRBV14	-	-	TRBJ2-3	TGTGCCAGCAGCCAAACAGCGAATTGGGGAGATACGCAGTATTTT	CASSQTANWGDTQYF
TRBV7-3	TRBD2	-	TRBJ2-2	TGTGCCAGCAGCTTGCCAGCGGGAGGCACCGGGGAGCTGTTTTTT	CASSLPAGGTGELFF
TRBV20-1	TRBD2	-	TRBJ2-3	TGCAGTGCTAAGGGACTAGCCTTCCCAGATACGCAGTATTTT	CSAKGLAFPDTQYF
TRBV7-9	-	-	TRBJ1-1	TGTGCCAGCAGCTCGGTGGCCGGAGACACTGAAGCTTTCTTT	CASSSVAGDTEAFF
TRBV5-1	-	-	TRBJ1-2	TGCGCCAGCAGCTCACAGGGTCTCACGGGCTACACCTTC	CASSSQGLTGYTF
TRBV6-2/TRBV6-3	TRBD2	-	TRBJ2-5	TGTGCCAGCAGCGAAGTGGTTAGCGGGGGGGCCATAGGCCAGTACTTC	CASSEVVSGGAIGQYF
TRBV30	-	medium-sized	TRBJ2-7	TGTGCCTGGAGTGGGACGGTTCCTAGCTCCTACGAGCAGTACTTC	CAWSGTVPSSYEQYF
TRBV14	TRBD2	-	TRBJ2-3	TGTGCCAGCAGCCAAGATCCCAGTGCGGGGGGCACAGATACGCAGTATTTT	CASSQDPSAGGTDTQYF
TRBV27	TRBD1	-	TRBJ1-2	TGTGCCAGCAGTTCGGACAGGCGTTTCTATGGCTACACCTTC	CASSSDRRFYGYTF
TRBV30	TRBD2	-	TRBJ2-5	TGTGCCTGGCGTGGGACTAGCGGGATCCAAGAGACCCCGTACTTC	CAWRGTSGIQETPYF
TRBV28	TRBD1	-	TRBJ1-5	TGTGCCAGCACCCGCCACGGACAGGCCGGGCCTTCAGCCCAGCATTTT	CASTRHGQAGPSAQHF
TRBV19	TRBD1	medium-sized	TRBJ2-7	TGTGCCAGTAGTCTTTTGGGACAGTCTACCTACGAGCAGTACTTC	CASSLLGQSTYEQYF
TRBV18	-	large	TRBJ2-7	TGTGCCAGCTCACCAGTCTCCGTTAGGGAGCAGTACTTC	CASSPVSVREQYF
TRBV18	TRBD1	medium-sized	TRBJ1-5	TGTGCCAGCTCACCCCGGACAGGGGGCAATCAGCCCCAGCATTTT	CASSPRTGGNQPQHF
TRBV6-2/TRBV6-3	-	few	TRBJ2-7	TGTGCCAGCAGTTCCAGCTCCTACGAGCAGTACTTC	CASSSSSYEQYF
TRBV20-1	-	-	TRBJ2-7	TGCAGTGCTAGAGTTGCAGGCGGGTACGAGCAGTACTTC	CSARVAGGYEQYF
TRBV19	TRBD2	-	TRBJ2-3	TGTGCCAGTAGTCCCAGGGGTAGCGGGAATTCAGATACGCAGTATTTT	CASSPRGSGNSDTQYF